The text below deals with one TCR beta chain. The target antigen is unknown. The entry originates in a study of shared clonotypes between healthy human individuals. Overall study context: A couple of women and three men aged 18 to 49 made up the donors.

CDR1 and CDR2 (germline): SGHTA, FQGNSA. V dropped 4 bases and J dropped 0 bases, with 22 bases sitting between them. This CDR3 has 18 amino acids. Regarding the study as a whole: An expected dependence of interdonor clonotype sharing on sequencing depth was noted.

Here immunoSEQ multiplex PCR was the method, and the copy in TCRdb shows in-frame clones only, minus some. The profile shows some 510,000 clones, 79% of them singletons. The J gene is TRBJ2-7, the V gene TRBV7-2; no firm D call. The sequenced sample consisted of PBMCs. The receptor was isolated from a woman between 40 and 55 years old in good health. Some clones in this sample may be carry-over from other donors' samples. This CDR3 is CASSWARSRSLPSYEQYF. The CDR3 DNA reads TGTGCCAGCAGCTGGGCTAGATCTCGCTCTCTCCCCTCCTACGAGCAGTACTTC. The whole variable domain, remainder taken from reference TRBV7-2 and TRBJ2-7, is GAGVSQSPSNKVTEKGKDVELRCDPISGHTALYWYRQSLGQGLEFLIYFQGNSAPDKSGLPSDRFSAERTGGSVSTLTIQRTQQEDSAVYLCASSWARSRSLPSYEQYFGPGTRLTVT.